Sequencing of this T cell receptor (beta chain) was carried out in a study of technical replicates of blood from several donors. Profiled with immunoSEQ multiplex PCR; TCRdb holds only in-frame clones, not every one. The table lists tens of thousands of clones, roughly 96% of them singletons. Per germline, CDR1 GTSNPN and CDR2 SVGIG (reference sequence). The length of the CDR3 is 11 residues. The ends were cut back, 5 bases at V and 3 bases at J, with 8 bases in the middle. The chain is built from TRBV30 and TRBJ2-7; D gene ambiguous. The source of this sequence is a human donor in good health. The source material was T cells isolated from PBMCs. Here the CDR3 DNA reads TGTGCCTGGCGGTCCGTCTACGAGCAGTACTTC. Translating gives CAWRSVYEQYF.